This section outlines one T cell receptor beta chain sequence together with its context. It has no known antigen specificity. Per-base quality was not reported, and no clone a single base away is much larger than it. The CDR3 covers 13 residues, taking in both the cysteine and the phenylalanine. Only the CDR3 region is kept as DNA, spanning 39 bases read in frame from base 1. V is shortened by 6 bases, J by 5 bases, and the region joining them spans 11 bases. Via the germline V gene (reference sequence), CDR1 is LNHDA and CDR2 SQIVND. The library relied on the immunoSEQ multiplex PCR assay. The multiplex PCR relied on a mix of 60 forward primers for TCR Vbeta segments and 13 reverse primers for TCR Jbeta segments. The CDR3 region of rearranged TCR beta genes was amplified from genomic DNA by a multiplex PCR assay. On the Illumina HiSeq System, the amplified TCR beta libraries were sequenced as 87-base-pair reads. Concerning the study's data processing: A later analysis tallied 80 million to 95 million unique TCR beta chains across the 600 to 700 repertoires, and some 10 million of those chains were shared by two or more donors. To remove PCR and sequencing errors, raw reads were error-corrected and collapsed into unique sequences using a nearest-neighbor algorithm that merged closely related sequences. V, D and J gene segments were assigned by aligning CDR3 sequences to IMGT reference sequences. For a sequence to be retained, a match of at least six nucleotides was required to both a V gene segment and a J gene segment. Rearrangements were classified as productive when the CDR3 lacked stop codons and remained in frame with V and J, and all other rearrangements were classified as non-productive. CDR3 was defined according to IMGT convention as the region running from the second conserved V-encoded cysteine to the conserved J-encoded phenylalanine. The earlier analysis of some 540 of the donors excluded any sequence lacking an unambiguous match to a single V gene segment. An earlier analysis of fewer than 650 of the donors classified V segments as functional when productive rearrangements were above 56.7% and as segregating when the standard deviation between donors was above 5%. A statistical classification framework was built to diagnose cytomegalovirus status from the catalog of TCR beta chain sequences. V and J gene assignment, in a later analysis, came from comparing TCR nucleotide sequences with IMGT/GENE-DB human TR gene sequences. The TCRdist pipeline was used in a later analysis to assign CDR3 sequences and most-parsimonious VDJ recombination scenarios. In a later analysis, each TCR beta chain was defined by its CDR3 amino acid sequence together with its V-gene family, and reads lacking a unique V-gene family were excluded. As a way to deal with suspected cross-contamination and a sequencing artifact, a later analysis dropped 500 to 700 nucleotide sequences that were highly shared and had low generation probability. In a later analysis, a clonal expansion index was calculated for each public chain from normalized within-repertoire ranks of inferred template counts. In a later analysis, generation probabilities were computed using a VDJ recombination model fitted to out-of-frame rearrangements, and the results were checked against IGoR. A later analysis scored TCR-TCR, TCR-HLA and TCR-CMV co-occurrence with hypergeometric tests, applying a repertoire-size bias correction to TCR pairs. In a later analysis, false discovery rates were estimated by permuting HLA or CMV assignments 20 times. In a later analysis, co-occurring TCRs were grouped using DBSCAN, and TCRdist sequence similarity was added for clustering within HLA-allele-positive subsets. For co-occurrence clustering, repertoires with fewer than 30,000 or more than 120,000 public chains were excluded, along with roughly five repertoires with anomalous nucleotide sharing. TCRdb stores this immuneACCESS table with in-frame sequences only. Part of the clones is absent; in the studies checked, under half of the shortfall reflects unresolved V genes, and no reason is known for the rest. That table is the source of V, J and clone size, and D and trimming were worked out from the DNA. Recorded for this sample are hundreds of thousands of clones; roughly 80% of them occurred a single time. About 0.2% of the sample comes from the top ten.

This entry is derived from a study of cytomegalovirus exposure and HLA in healthy donors (dated by TCRdb to between 2016 and 2019). About the full investigation: An earlier analysis of approximately 600 of the donors reported 276 Gb of sequence data and roughly 100 million unique TCR beta sequences from approximately 180 million T cells. In addition to the first cohort of approximately 670 subjects, a separate validation cohort of around 110 different subjects was used. The number of typed donors differed by locus: 629-630 for A, B, C, DRB1 and DQB1; some 500 for DQA1; 606 for DPA1; and 400 to 480 for DPB1. A few DR-DQ haplotypes were treated as single units for association and clustering because of strong linkage in the cohort. To predict cytomegalovirus infection status, the study brought together high-throughput TCR immunosequencing, statistical association of individual TCRs with disease status, and machine learning. Both class I and class II loci were covered by HLA typing, at four-digit resolution. Alongside the repertoire data, information on donor age, sex, ethnicity and CMV serostatus was compiled. All discovery cohort repertoires had been generated on a single sequencing platform. The study used immunosequencing to profile the T cell repertoires of 670 or so subjects and linked those repertoires to cytomegalovirus serostatus. In an earlier analysis of 500 to 650 of the donors, high-throughput TCR beta sequencing was used to judge whether each TCR beta V gene segment behaved as functional or pseudogenic. An early release that covered around 590 HLA-typed donors contained approximately 290 gigabases of sequencing data and roughly 84 million unique TCR sequences. Across some 400 genotyped donors of the cohort, an average of roughly 230,000 unique TCR beta nucleotide sequences per donor were sequenced, and roughly 17% of those sequences were non-productive. A later analysis re-examined previously published TCR beta repertoires from around 670 donors and added high-resolution HLA genotyping to investigate patterns of TCR occurrence. Among the roughly 430 genotyped donors, approximately 76% belonged to the genetic ancestry cluster associated with self-reported Caucasian donors. Rather than using new phenotypic data, the later analysis identified candidate immune exposures from TCR beta sequences and from how often those sequences occurred across donors. The aim of the study was to test whether cataloging public T cell receptors could identify signatures of past pathogen exposure. Genome-wide SNP genotypes for about 65% of the 666 donors were used in a later genetic analysis, which treated that subset as a discovery cohort.

Paper-wide results and their limitations: Linkage disequilibrium might explain the correlated functional status among segregating V segments, but an unknown experimental factor could not be excluded. Presence/absence analyses assumed roughly uniform sequencing depth across donors, an assumption that may not hold. Roughly 15 rarely observed V segments, including chromosome 9 orphons, were excluded from the earlier analysis of several hundred of the donors because counts were too low. Compared with the approximately 720-donor mean, donors in an Asian-associated ancestry cluster had fewer N-insertions in productive TCRs, according to a later genetic analysis. The study listed approximately 160 TCR beta chains as associated with cytomegalovirus. According to the authors, the approach could potentially be generalized to other disease states and immunological phenotypes. A later analysis found that HLA-associated TCR beta chains were more clonally expanded and had lower generation probabilities than equally common non-associated chains. In a later analysis, several top co-occurrence clusters were reported to appear linked to parvovirus B19, influenza, CMV and Epstein-Barr virus. According to a later analysis, TCR association rates differed among HLA loci, with DRB1 alleles showing the most associated TCRs and HLA-C alleles showing the fewest. At a false discovery rate of 0.05, a later analysis linked roughly 17,000 TCR beta sequences to specific HLA alleles. Broadly in line with IMGT annotations, most TCR beta V segments showed up in productive rearrangements about 87% or about 30% of the time in an earlier analysis of a few hundred of the donors. Assigning TCR associations to individual alleles was difficult when HLA alleles, especially DR and DQ, strongly co-occurred. The classifier was reported to diagnose cytomegalovirus status with high specificity and sensitivity in both the original and validation cohorts. In a later analysis, most CMV-associated TCR beta chains were found to appear HLA-restricted, with HLA associations seemingly driven largely by CMV exposure. A cluster of highly shared sequence variants was judged likely to represent a technical artifact of the sequencing pipeline. In this cohort, only TCR beta chains were sequenced, and detectable features were limited by the absence of alpha or paired-chain data. A few of the identified cytomegalovirus-associated TCR beta chains were confirmed in vitro to be specific for cytomegalovirus antigens. An association between a missense DCLRE1C variant and V-gene and J-gene trimming of TCR beta chains was found in a later genetic analysis and replicated in an independent cohort. The only immune exposure information available for the cohort was CMV serostatus. Because HLA typing was unavailable for some donors at each locus, only the typed subset was used in association tests. Some IMGT-functional V segments, including TRBV6-2 and TRBV6-3, could not be told apart with the 87-base-pair reads, so those segments were excluded. While some public TCRs were present in many individuals, most TCR sequences turned up only very rarely across donors. A further reported finding was that TCR beta sequences accurately predicted the HLA-A and HLA-B alleles for most subjects in the first cohort.

The cohort consisted of 600 to 700 healthy bone marrow donors. Cohort members were all nominally healthy when sampled, although unrecorded immune exposures were likely present. The donor was CMV seronegative and belonged to the group of several hundred seronegative cohort members. Every donor gave a peripheral blood sample, and the peripheral blood mononuclear cells from that sample were used for TCR beta sequencing. The Qiagen DNeasy Blood Extraction Kit was used to extract genomic DNA from the blood cell samples. Sequenced input: PBMCs. This clonotype was obtained from a girl aged 2-10 years in good health and CMV-seronegative. The V and J segments used are TRBV19 and TRBJ1-5; tentative D gene TRBD1, with 5 bases matching. The nucleotide sequence reads TGTGCCAGTAGGGACACGAGTGATCAGCCCCAGCATTTT. Its protein is CASRDTSDQPQHF.